This T cell receptor (beta chain) was profiled in a study of shared clonotypes between healthy human individuals. About the study: CD4 naive cells filled three plates per donor, CD4 memory three, CD8 naive two and CD8 memory one.

Regarding the study as a whole: Clonotypes not shared had lower generation probabilities than those common to all four donors.

Some clones are missing from TCRdb's copy, which holds only in-frame ones; the method was immunoSEQ multiplex PCR. The data contain about 1.1 million clones, 60% to 85% of them singletons. Trimming took off 4 bases at V and 1 base at J, with 7 bases between the two ends. Germline V gives CDR1 SQVTM, CDR2 ANQGSEA. The CDR3 has 12 residues. Ten or more counts support this clone. What it recognizes is unknown. All donors were healthy HIV-negative adults lacking recent acute infections or vaccinations. The TCR originated in a man between 18 and 29 years old in good health. Some clones in this sample may be carry-over from other donors' samples. The rearrangement joins TRBV29-1 to TRBJ1-1, with D hard to call. Sample: memory CD4+ T cells from PBMCs. The subset is: CD45RA-negative fraction. The CDR3 nucleotides are TGCAGCGTTGGTGCTTGGAACACTGAAGCTTTCTTT. Residues: CSVGAWNTEAFF.